Included here is one TCR beta chain sequence, with context. Antigen unknown. The CDR3 spans 15 residues. In germline, CDR1 is SGHDN, CDR2 FVKESK. V gave up 4 bases and J gave up 3 bases, with 13 bases separating them. This sample is drawn from a study of T cell responses to AZD1222 COVID-19 vaccine. Overall study findings and caveats: Just a handful of AZD1222 recipients were seropositive at baseline. Females made up more of the donors, who were largely white British, and clonal diversity may have come out too low.

The assay was immunoSEQ multiplex PCR, and TCRdb's table has in-frame clones only and misses some. The sample contains 60,000 to 65,000 clones, roughly 70% of which appear only once. The TCR comes from an adult in good health. The chain carries TRBV14 and TRBJ2-1; D is unclear. The material sequenced was peripheral blood, taken on day 0 of AZD1222 vaccination. The CDR3 coding sequence is TGTGCCAGCAGCCCATGGGCTTTAGGCTACAATGAGCAGTTCTTC. Its translation is CASSPWALGYNEQFF.